This entry lists 22 T cell receptor beta chains sequenced from one sample in a study of blood T cells in healthy people across ages. Primed by a sample-barcoded 5' primer and a J-beta primer mix, a second PCR proceeded for about 7 to 11 cycles. One entry per CDR3 protein, called by TCRdb with MiXCR from the 5' RACE reads. The data contain 1.4 million or so distinct CDR3 sequences, approximately 43% of them seen just once; the ten biggest clones take up about 4.1%. The sequenced sample consisted of blood. The receptors come from a woman younger than 30 in good health.

This clonotype was seen a few times. The chain couples TRBV6-2 or TRBV6-3 to TRBJ2-1; 12 positions match TRBD2. Germline-derived CDR1 and CDR2 are MNHEY and SVGEGT. CDR3 length: 18 residues. The V gene end was trimmed by 7 bases and the J gene end by 6 bases; junction bases not matched to a gene: 16. CDR3 coding DNA: TGTGCCAGCATTTCCCGACTAGCGGGAGCAACCGGTCGCAATGAGCAGTTCTTC. It codes for CASISRLAGATGRNEQFF.

CDR3: CSAGGRGADGYTF. The CDR3 nucleotides read TGCAGTGCTGGAGGACGGGGAGCCGATGGCTACACCTTC. This chain connects TRBV20-1 to TRBJ1-2; no clear D. V lost 5 bases to trimming and J lost 6 bases, with 16 bases between them. The length of the CDR3 is 13 residues. Germline CDR1 is DFQATT and CDR2 is SNEGSKA (reference sequence).

The CDR3 is CASTTTANEQFF. CDR3 in DNA: TGTGCCAGCACCACTACAGCCAATGAGCAGTTCTTC. V gene TRBV6-2 or TRBV6-3 combines with J gene TRBJ2-1, with no clear D. The germline V gene has CDR1 MNHEY and CDR2 SVGEGT. With 7 bases removed from V and 6 bases from J, the gap between germline ends came to 10 bases. This CDR3 comprises 12 residues.

This clonotype was detected ten times or more. The chain has TRBV7-2 and TRBJ1-6; D is ambiguous. The CDR3 runs 13 residues. CDR1 is SGHTA, CDR2 FQGNSA, per germline. Trimming stripped 6 bases from V and 5 bases from J, with 8 bases between. The CDR3 here is CASSLRNNSPLHF. The CDR3 coding sequence is TGTGCCAGCAGTCTCAGAAATAATTCACCCCTCCACTTT.

V and J are TRBV29-1 and TRBJ2-1; possible D gene TRBD2, 5 bases. V gave up 7 bases and J gave up 9 bases, with 10 bases separating them. Germline assignment: CDR1 SQVTM and CDR2 ANQGSEA. This CDR3 spans 10 amino acids. The CDR3 region is CSGPGCEQFF. The CDR3 DNA is TGCAGCGGACCGGGATGTGAGCAGTTCTTC.

The rearrangement uses TRBV7-9 and TRBJ1-1; D is perhaps TRBD1 (5 bases). The CDR3 has 16 amino acids. Germline CDR1 SEHNR, CDR2 FQNEAQ (reference sequence). V was trimmed by 4 bases and J by 3 bases, leaving 18 bases between them. CDR3 bases: TGTGCCAGCAGCTCCCTGGGTAGGGGAGGTCACACTGAAGCTTTCTTT. Its translation is CASSSLGRGGHTEAFF.

The CDR3 protein is CASSKVWRGPVYNEQFF. Here the CDR3 DNA reads TGTGCCAGCAGCAAAGTCTGGCGGGGGCCCGTTTACAATGAGCAGTTCTTC. The J gene is TRBJ2-1, the V gene TRBV21-1; whether TRBD1, the table's D call, matches the DNA was not checked. TRBV21-1 is given as a pseudogene. This CDR3 region has 17 residues.

This clonotype has more than one count but fewer than ten. The chain is built from TRBV6-2 or TRBV6-3 and TRBJ2-5; D is unresolved. The closer fit of TRBJ2-7 to the DNA end suggests the J call may be wrong. This CDR3 has 14 amino acids. Germline loops: CDR1 MNHEY, CDR2 SVGEGT. The DNA of the CDR3 is TGTGCCAGCAGTTACACCTGGGGTTCTCACGAGCAGTACTTC. It is translated as CASSYTWGSHEQYF.

V is TRBV12-3 or TRBV12-4 and J is TRBJ2-7; D uncertain. Trimming stripped 10 bases from V and 1 base from J, with 11 bases between. The CDR3 consists of 12 residues. The CDR3: CATGAGSYEQYF. The DNA of the CDR3 is TGTGCCACCGGCGCAGGTTCCTACGAGCAGTACTTC.

The chain has TRBV9 and TRBJ2-4, with D unclear. The J call may be mistaken, given a closer DNA end match to TRBJ2-7. Germline-derived CDR1 and CDR2 are SGDLS and YYNGEE. The CDR3 runs to 14 residues. The CDR3 protein is CASSVASAPYEQYF. The CDR3 DNA reads as TGTGCCAGCAGCGTAGCATCGGCGCCTTACGAGCAGTACTTC.

The chain has TRBV6-2 or TRBV6-3 and TRBJ2-7; D not resolved. The germline V gene encodes CDR1 MNHEY and CDR2 SVGEGT. The CDR3 runs to 12 residues. V shed 5 bases and J shed 10 bases, with 15 bases lying between them. The CDR3 nucleotides are TGTGCCAGCAGTCCCACGAGCAGAGGCCAGTACTTC. Protein: CASSPTSRGQYF.

A single count supports this clonotype. A read error is possible here, since a much larger clone lies one base away. The chain is built from TRBV7-2 and TRBJ2-7; unclear D gene. Between the trimmed V and J ends, which lost 4 bases and 2 bases, there was a span of 12 bases. Per germline, CDR1 SGHTA and CDR2 FQGNSA. This CDR3 has 14 amino acids. For the CDR3, the DNA is TGTGCCAGCAGCTCCAGGCAGAGCCCCTACGAGCAGTACTTC. It translates to CASSSRQSPYEQYF.

This clonotype was picked up a small number of times. A read error is possible here, since a much larger clone lies one base away. The CDR3 nucleotides read TGTGCCAGCAGTTACGGGCAGAACGCTGAAGCTTTCTTT. It translates to CASSYGQNAEAFF. The chain carries TRBV6-5 and TRBJ1-1; no firm D call. Germline values: CDR1 MNHEY, CDR2 SVGAGI. This CDR3 has 13 residues.

This rearrangement joins TRBV4-3 to TRBJ1-4; D call uncertain. The CDR3 contains 14 residues. Trimming took 2 bases from V and 3 from J, leaving 7 bases between them. Germline V gives CDR1 LGHNA, CDR2 YSLEER. For the CDR3, the DNA is TGCGCCAGCAGCCAATCTGAGGCTAATGAAAAACTGTTTTTT. Protein sequence: CASSQSEANEKLFF.

The V and J genes are TRBV20-1 and TRBJ1-1; D unresolved. This CDR3 is 11 amino acids long. V was shortened by 3 bases and J by 7 bases, with 9 bases between the two germline ends. Germline V CDR1 and CDR2: DFQATT, SNEGSKA (reference sequence). The CDR3: CSARGAREAFF. The CDR3 DNA reads TGCAGTGCTAGGGGAGCTCGTGAAGCTTTCTTT.

This chain joins TRBV29-1 and TRBJ2-2; D remains ambiguous. The V end lost 4 bases, the J end lost 4 bases, and 13 bases lay between the germline ends. The CDR3 is made up of 14 amino acids. Looked up from germline, CDR1 is SQVTM and CDR2 is ANQGSEA. CDR3 DNA sequence: TGCAGCGTTGCCGTCGATGCCTCCACCGGGGAGCTGTTTTTT. Its translation: CSVAVDASTGELFF.

This clonotype occurred a few times. The chain recombines TRBV6-5 with TRBJ2-5, with 8 bases identical to TRBD1. The length of the CDR3 is 15 residues. J lost 5 bases, V lost 4 bases, and 9 bases had no gene match. Per the germline V gene, CDR1 is MNHEY and CDR2 is SVGAGI. The CDR3 sequence: CASSSDRGIAETQYF. The CDR3 coding sequence is TGTGCCAGCAGTTCAGACAGGGGAATCGCTGAGACCCAGTACTTC.

The chain couples TRBV6-5 to TRBJ1-1; TRBD1 is a possible D gene (5 bases). Germline lookup yields CDR1 MNHEY and CDR2 SVGAGI. This CDR3 comprises 15 residues. V lost 4 bases and J 5 bases, leaving 17 bases between the germline ends. CDR3 amino acids: CASSWSRGGRTEAFF. The CDR3 DNA is TGTGCCAGCAGTTGGTCCCGGGGCGGAAGAACTGAAGCTTTCTTT.

The genes are TRBV10-3 and TRBJ2-2, with TRBD2 identical over 11 bases. CDR3 length: 17 residues. Germline loops: CDR1 ENHRY, CDR2 SYGVKD. The ends lost 0 bases at V and 2 bases at J; junction bases unmatched: 2. The CDR3 spells CAISESTSGTNTGELFF. CDR3 in DNA: TGTGCCATCAGTGAGTCGACTAGCGGGACAAACACCGGGGAGCTGTTTTTT.

The V and J genes are TRBV11-2 and TRBJ2-7, with D unclear. Germline CDR1 reads SGHAT; CDR2 reads FQNNGV. With 1 base removed from V and 7 bases from J, the gap between germline ends came to 14 bases. CDR3 length: 14 amino acids. CDR3: CASSLGGFGNEQYF. For the CDR3, the DNA is TGTGCCAGCAGCTTAGGGGGATTCGGCAATGAGCAGTACTTC.

The chain employs TRBV28 and TRBJ2-7, with unresolved D. The CDR3 has 14 residues. V lost 2 bases and J lost 5, with 13 bases in between. The V gene's germline CDR1 is MDHEN and CDR2 SYDVKM. As DNA, the CDR3 is TGTGCCAGCAGTTTAAGGGTGAGCTGGGACGAGCAGTACTTC. Encoded protein: CASSLRVSWDEQYF.

The CDR3 DNA follows: TGTGCCAGCAGTCCGATAGAGGGTGGCTACACCTTC. Protein sequence: CASSPIEGGYTF. The chain employs TRBV9 and TRBJ1-2; D is uncertain. Germline-derived CDR1 and CDR2 are SGDLS and YYNGEE. The CDR3 is 12 amino acids. V lost 5 bases to trimming and J lost 7 bases, with 12 bases between them.